The 30 T cell receptor beta chains below were found in one sample sequenced in a study of cytomegalovirus exposure and HLA in healthy donors (dated by TCRdb to 2016 to 2017). The library was built by means of the immunoSEQ multiplex PCR assay. For the multiplex PCR, a mixture combining 60 forward primers for TCR Vbeta segments and 13 reverse primers for TCR Jbeta segments was used. Entries here come from immuneACCESS through TCRdb and include only in-frame sequences with V and J called. Some clones fail to appear in such tables; in the studies checked, an unresolved V gene covers under half of the shortfall, and the cause of the remainder is unknown. Within this sample are 100,000 or so clones, with 70% to 75% of them counted one time only. 1.3% of the sample rests with the top ten. Sequencing used PBMCs. These receptors all stem from a man in his forties or fifties in good health and CMV-seronegative.

The rearrangement uses TRBV27 and TRBJ1-2; D unclear. Per germline, CDR1 MNHEY and CDR2 SMNVEV (reference sequence). This CDR3 spans 15 amino acids. V lost 6 bases and J 3 bases, leaving 17 bases between the germline ends. The CDR3 reads CASSLQPGLDYGYTF. The CDR3 nucleotides read TGTGCCAGCAGCCTCCAGCCGGGTCTAGACTATGGCTACACCTTC.

The V gene is TRBV21-1, the J gene TRBJ2-3; TRBD1, the table's D call, lacks a check against the DNA. TRBV21-1 constitutes a pseudogene. This CDR3 spans 15 amino acids. CDR3 DNA sequence: TGTGCCAGCAGCAAAGAGACAGAAGACACAGATACGCAGTATTTT. Its protein is CASSKETEDTDTQYF.

For the CDR3, the DNA is TGTGCCATCAGCAGACTAGCGGGTCAAGAGACCCAGTACTTC. It encodes CAISRLAGQETQYF. This chain connects TRBV10-3 to TRBJ2-5; 10 bases fit TRBD2. Germline lookup yields CDR1 ENHRY and CDR2 SYGVKD. This CDR3 spans 14 amino acids. V lost 6 bases and J lost 2; bases outside the gene matches: 3.

This chain links TRBV27 with TRBJ2-7, with 14 bases fitting TRBD2. V shed 5 bases, J shed 7 bases, and the junction held 13 bases outside the gene matches. The germline CDR1 and CDR2 sequences are MNHEY and SMNVEV (reference sequence). The length of the CDR3 is 17 residues. CDR3 protein: CASSESGTSGRRGEQYF. The CDR3 DNA sequence: TGTGCCAGCAGTGAATCCGGGACTAGCGGGAGAAGAGGGGAGCAGTACTTC.

This clone has only one observation. J is TRBJ2-2 and V is TRBV29-1; 9 nucleotides agree with TRBD2. The CDR3 is 14 amino acids. CDR1 and CDR2 (germline): SQVTM, ANQGSEA. Trimming took 7 bases from V and 1 from J; bases not matched to a gene: 4. The CDR3 DNA reads as TGCAGCGCACGACTAGCGGAGAACACCGGGGAGCTGTTTTTT. Translation: CSARLAENTGELFF.

This chain connects TRBV19 to TRBJ2-2; tentative D call: TRBD1 (7 bases). The germline gives CDR1 LNHDA, CDR2 SQIVND (reference sequence). The CDR3 is 16 amino acids. Trimming removed 4 bases at V and 4 bases at J, with 16 bases between. This CDR3 reads CASSTPGGGGTGELFF. The DNA for the CDR3 is TGTGCCAGTAGTACGCCAGGGGGAGGTGGCACCGGGGAGCTGTTTTTT.

This chain's CDR3 is CASSPPGTGDYEQYF. In DNA form, the CDR3 reads TGTGCCAGCTCACCCCCCGGGACAGGGGACTACGAGCAGTACTTC. The chain carries TRBV18 and TRBJ2-7; 10 positions agree with TRBD1. The germline CDR1 and CDR2 sequences are KGHSH and LQKENI. The CDR3 length is 15 residues. The trim removed 3 bases at V and 3 bases at J, leaving 5 bases unmatched. The variable domain in full, with the rest retrieved from reference TRBV18 and TRBJ2-7, is NAGVMQNPRHLVRRRGQEARLRCSPMKGHSHVYWYRQLPEEGLKFMVYLQKENIIDESGMPKERFSAEFPKEGPSILRIQQVVRGDSAAYFCASSPPGTGDYEQYFGPGTRLTVT.

The chain carries TRBV27 and TRBJ2-7; maybe TRBD2 (5 bases). CDR3 length: 15 residues. With 2 bases removed from V and 0 bases from J, the gap between germline ends came to 11 bases. Per germline, CDR1 MNHEY and CDR2 SMNVEV (reference sequence). The DNA of the CDR3 is TGTGCCAGCAGTTTACACGAGGGCAGCTCCTACGAGCAGTACTTC. Amino acid sequence: CASSLHEGSSYEQYF.

The chain joins TRBV28 to TRBJ2-1; 10 positions match TRBD2. The germline V gene has CDR1 MDHEN and CDR2 SYDVKM. V trimming: 6 bases; J trimming: 8 bases; junction bases outside the gene matches: 1. This CDR3 contains 12 residues. The CDR3 DNA sequence: TGTGCCAGCAGCCTAGCGGGGGATGAGCAGTTCTTC. This gives the protein CASSLAGDEQFF.

This rearrangement joins TRBV5-1 to TRBJ1-1, with unresolved D. V was pared by 2 bases and J by 5 bases, with 10 bases between. The CDR3 has 13 residues. CDR1 is SGHRS, CDR2 YFSETQ, per germline. As DNA, the CDR3 is TGCGCCAGCAGCTTACCAGAAATGACTGAAGCTTTCTTT. This gives the protein CASSLPEMTEAFF.

This clone was detected a few times. The genes are TRBV19 and TRBJ1-1; D is perhaps TRBD1 (6 bases). Per the germline V gene, CDR1 is LNHDA and CDR2 is SQIVND (reference sequence). V was cut by 5 bases and J by 12 bases, with 16 bases left in between. The CDR3 runs 12 residues. CDR3 sequence: CASSPRGGATFF. The DNA for the CDR3 is TGTGCCAGTAGTCCTCGGGGGGGGGCGACTTTCTTT.

The CDR3 region has the DNA TGTGCCAGCAGTTACTCGCCCGACTACCCTACAGATACGCAGTATTTT. Its translation: CASSYSPDYPTDTQYF. The J gene is TRBJ2-3, the V gene TRBV6-5, with D possibly matching TRBD2 (5 bases). CDR1 is MNHEY, CDR2 SVGAGI, per germline. V lost 0 bases and J 3 bases, leaving 13 bases between the germline ends. The CDR3 covers 16 residues.

The rearrangement uses TRBV4-3 and TRBJ2-2, with TRBD2 matching 14 bases. The CDR3 sequence is 21 residues long. Germline V gives CDR1 LGHNA, CDR2 YSLEER. J lost 0 bases, V lost 4 bases, and 13 bases had no gene match. For the CDR3, the DNA is TGCGCCAGCAGCCCACCTGATACCGGACTAGCGGGGGGCGCGAACACCGGGGAGCTGTTTTTT. This gives the protein CASSPPDTGLAGGANTGELFF.

V usage is TRBV6-5 and J usage is TRBJ1-5, with D perhaps TRBD1 (5 bases). The V gene lost 6 bases and the J gene lost 9 bases, with 18 bases spanning the gap. The germline CDR1 and CDR2 sequences are MNHEY and SVGAGI. This CDR3 has 14 amino acids. In nucleotides, the CDR3 is TGTGCCAGCAGCCCCGGGGGACCCTTGATGCCCCAGCATTTT. Its protein is CASSPGGPLMPQHF.

The chain couples TRBV21-1 to TRBJ2-3; TRBD2, as called in the table, went unchecked against the DNA. TRBV21-1 is deemed a pseudogene. This CDR3 has 17 amino acids. The CDR3 coding sequence is TGTGCCAGCAGCAAAGTGGAGGGGCCGGGCAGCACAGATACGCAGTATTTT. This translates into CASSKVEGPGSTDTQYF.

The rearrangement joins TRBV2 to TRBJ1-3, with D unresolved. Germline values: CDR1 SNHLY, CDR2 FYNNEI. The CDR3 runs to 15 residues. Trimming removed 1 base from V and 0 bases from J, with 7 bases in between. The CDR3 nucleotides are TGTGCCAGCAGTGAAGACGGACTCTCTGGAAACACCATATATTTT. Amino acid sequence: CASSEDGLSGNTIYF.

Details on this clone: Germline is not matched at one junction end, which may reflect a read error. The V gene is TRBV7-9, the J gene TRBJ2-1; D ambiguous. Germline V CDR1 and CDR2: SEHNR, FQNEAQ (reference sequence). The CDR3 contains 12 residues. The CDR3: CSSSPLYNEQFF. The CDR3 DNA is TGTTCCAGCAGTCCTTTATACAATGAGCAGTTCTTC.

This clone has more than one count but fewer than ten. This sequence joins TRBV18 and TRBJ2-7; TRBD2 is a possible D gene (5 bases). CDR3 length: 12 amino acids. Trimming took off 8 bases at V and 4 bases at J, with 12 bases between the two ends. Germline-derived CDR1 and CDR2 are KGHSH and LQKENI. The CDR3 coding sequence is TGTGCCAGCCTAGAGTCGGGGTACGAGCAGTACTTC. This encodes CASLESGYEQYF.

This clone was found a few times. This sequence joins TRBV6-5 and TRBJ1-6, with 10 bases matching TRBD1. The CDR3 length is 15 residues. Trimming cost V 0 bases and J 9 bases; bases outside gene matches: 2. Germline V gives CDR1 MNHEY, CDR2 SVGAGI. The chain's CDR3 is CASSYSGDRGSPLHF. The CDR3 DNA follows: TGTGCCAGCAGTTACTCGGGGGACAGGGGTTCACCCCTCCACTTT.

This clone was observed a few times. V is TRBV10-1 and J is TRBJ2-1, with 7 bases identical to TRBD1. V shed 8 bases, J shed 3 bases, and the junction held 1 base outside the gene matches. This CDR3 spans 12 amino acids. CDR1 WNHNN and CDR2 SYGVQD come from the germline V gene (reference sequence). The CDR3 DNA follows: TGCGCCAGCGGACAGGACTACAATGAGCAGTTCTTC. This translates into CASGQDYNEQFF.

The chain links TRBV11-2 to TRBJ2-2; TRBD2 agrees at 15 bases. The germline V gene has CDR1 SGHAT and CDR2 FQNNGV. V dropped 3 bases and J dropped 7; count of bases not matched to a gene: 6. CDR3 length: 17 residues. CDR3 amino acids: CASSFGLAGGPGGELFF. The DNA of the CDR3 is TGTGCCAGCAGCTTTGGACTAGCGGGAGGGCCTGGCGGGGAGCTGTTTTTT.

CDR3 DNA: TGTGCCAGTAGTAAGGGGTTTCTAATGAACACTGAAGCTTTCTTT. Translation: CASSKGFLMNTEAFF. V is TRBV19 and J is TRBJ1-1; D possibly corresponds to TRBD1 (5 bases). Looked up from germline, CDR1 is LNHDA and CDR2 is SQIVND (reference sequence). V was pared by 4 bases and J by 0 bases, with 12 bases between. The CDR3 totals 15 residues.

This clone was recorded only once. The chain couples TRBV28 to TRBJ1-5, with 7 bases aligning to TRBD1. Trimming removed 3 bases from V and 4 bases from J; junction bases left unmatched: 3. The CDR3 contains 14 residues. The V gene's germline CDR1 is MDHEN and CDR2 SYDVKM. The CDR3 here is CASSFPTGNQPQHF. The CDR3 DNA sequence: TGTGCCAGCAGTTTCCCGACAGGGAATCAGCCCCAGCATTTT.

The J gene is TRBJ1-6, the V gene TRBV27, with D maybe TRBD1 (6 bases). V was clipped by 7 bases and J by 8 bases, with 15 bases between them. CDR1 MNHEY and CDR2 SMNVEV come from the germline V gene (reference sequence). There are 14 residues in the CDR3. CDR3 nucleotides: TGTGCCAGCACTCGGGGGGGCACATATTCACCCCTCCACTTT. Protein sequence: CASTRGGTYSPLHF.

V is TRBV5-6 and J is TRBJ2-7; 9 positions match TRBD1. This CDR3 is built from 15 residues. V gave up 6 bases and J gave up 5 bases; unmatched junction bases: 12. The germline gives CDR1 SGHDT, CDR2 YYEEEE. The CDR3 DNA reads as TGTGCCAGCAATACTTTAGGGACAGGGATCAACGAGCAGTACTTC. This gives the protein CASNTLGTGINEQYF.

The sample holds one count of this clone. This chain connects TRBV4-1 to TRBJ1-2, with 10 bases fitting TRBD1. The V gene's germline CDR1 is MGHRA and CDR2 YSYEKL. Unmatched junction bases numbered 9, after V lost 6 bases and J lost 2 bases. The CDR3 length is 16 residues. Here the CDR3 DNA reads TGCGCCAGCAGGCGACCGGGACAGGGGCGAAACTATGGCTACACCTTC. Encoded protein: CASRRPGQGRNYGYTF.

This clone has more than one count but fewer than ten. Additional DNA sequences in this sample encode the identical CDR3. The chain combines TRBV6-1 with TRBJ1-2, with a possible D match to TRBD1 (5 bases). V was cut by 3 bases and J by 5 bases, with 10 bases left in between. This CDR3 contains 13 residues. Germline V CDR1 and CDR2: MNHNS, SASEGT. CDR3 DNA: TGTGCCAGCAGTGAGGGGCCTTATTATGGCTACACCTTC. It codes for CASSEGPYYGYTF.

The rearrangement uses TRBV7-8 and TRBJ2-7, with D tentatively TRBD2 (6 bases). Deletions cut 0 bases from V and 5 bases from J, with 17 bases between. Germline V gene data show CDR1 as SGHVS and CDR2 as FQNEAQ. The CDR3 sequence is 16 residues long. The CDR3 region has the DNA TGTGCCAGCAGCTTAGCGCGTTTGGGACTTCGGAACGAGCAGTACTTC. Encoded protein: CASSLARLGLRNEQYF. The full variable domain, in which reference TRBV7-8 and TRBJ2-7 provide the parts outside the CDR3, is GAGVSQSPRYKVAKRGQDVALRCDPISGHVSLFWYQQALGQGPEFLTYFQNEAQLDKSGLPSDRFFAERPEGSVSTLKIQRTQQEDSAVYLCASSLARLGLRNEQYFGPGTRLTVT.

The V and J genes are TRBV6-6 and TRBJ1-4; 8 bases agree with TRBD1. The CDR3 sequence is 13 residues long. CDR1 is MNHNY, CDR2 SVGAGI, per germline (reference sequence). The CDR3 loop is CATTGGTNEKLFF. DNA for the CDR3: TGTGCAACAACAGGGGGAACTAATGAAAAACTGTTTTTT.

Written as DNA, the CDR3 is TGTGCCAGCGTAAGGCTAGCGGGGGGTCCCTACGAGCAGTACTTC. This sequence encodes CASVRLAGGPYEQYF. The rearrangement joins TRBV6-6 to TRBJ2-7; 11 nucleotides agree with TRBD2. The CDR3 has 15 residues. Per the germline V gene, CDR1 is MNHNY and CDR2 is SVGAGI (reference sequence). V was clipped by 8 bases and J by 2 bases; unmatched bases: 8.